This T cell receptor (beta chain) was sequenced during a study of T-cell memory formation after mild COVID-19. Worth noting for this clonotype: Antigen specificity is unknown.

TCRdb re-called the 5' RACE reads with MiXCR, one entry per CDR3 protein. The data hold 350,000 to 400,000 distinct CDR3 sequences, with approximately 15% observed a single time. CDR3 size: 18 residues. Per germline, CDR1 PRHDT and CDR2 FYEKMQ (reference sequence). V lost 5 bases, J lost 0 bases, and 8 bases stayed unmatched. Study-wide results and limits: Mostly located in CM and EM were contracting CD4+ clones, with contracting CD8+ clones located in EMRA.

The clonotype originates from a man between 18 and 29 years old who had mild COVID-19 (a few samples of this study predate the infection). Cell type and time point are not known. This sequence joins TRBV13 and TRBJ2-3; 13 nucleotides line up with TRBD2. Sequencing was done on a sample of PBMCs or a T cell subset sorted from them (not recorded which). The CDR3, as DNA: TGTGCCAGCAGCGTCCCGGGACTAGCGGGATCTAGCACAGATACGCAGTATTTT. Translating gives CASSVPGLAGSSTDTQYF.